The present T cell receptor (beta chain) was sequenced within a study of control samples from healthy donors and cancer patients. CDR3 length: 12 residues. CDR1 SGHTA and CDR2 FQGNSA come from the germline V gene. Produced via immunoSEQ multiplex PCR; TCRdb's table is partial and in-frame only. Of approximately 89,000 clones listed, 70% to 90% are singletons. The genes are TRBV7-2 and TRBJ2-1; a possible D gene is TRBD1 (6 bases). The source is a woman between 40 and 55 years old in good health. Sequenced sample: blood. DNA for the CDR3: TGTGCAAGCGCAGGGGACTACAATGAGCAGTTCTTC. This codes for CASAGDYNEQFF.